The 30 T cell receptor beta chains below were found in one sample sequenced in a study of blood T cell repertoires in COVID-19. Sequencing was performed with immunoSEQ multiplex PCR; in TCRdb, only in-frame clones are kept and a portion is missing. Among 300,000 to 350,000 clones listed, about nine tenths were seen once. Sequenced input: peripheral blood. Receptors were obtained from a woman aged 50 to 60 with COVID-19, enrolled during active disease.

This rearrangement joins TRBV6-5 to TRBJ1-2; 8 bases map to TRBD1. Germline V gene data show CDR1 as MNHEY and CDR2 as SVGAGI. Trimming cost V 6 bases and J 4 bases; bases outside gene matches: 4. The CDR3 sequence is 13 residues long. DNA of the CDR3: TGTGCCAGCAGCGGACAGGGAACCTATGGCTACACCTTC. It codes for CASSGQGTYGYTF.

The chain recombines TRBV11-1 with TRBJ1-4; 10 bases are shared with TRBD1. CDR1 is SGHAT and CDR2 is FQDESV in the germline V gene (reference sequence). The V gene end was trimmed by 5 bases and the J gene end by 8 bases; junction bases not matched to a gene: 8. The CDR3 has 15 residues. The chain's CDR3 is CASSQDRDRGEKLFF. The DNA of the CDR3 is TGTGCCAGCAGCCAAGATCGGGACAGGGGCGAAAAACTGTTTTTT.

The V gene is TRBV30, the J gene TRBJ1-5; 11 nucleotides align to TRBD1. CDR3 length: 15 amino acids. CDR1 and CDR2 from the germline V gene are GTSNPN and SVGIG (reference sequence). V trimming: 3 bases; J trimming: 5 bases; junction bases outside the gene matches: 6. The CDR3 DNA reads TGTGCCTGGAGCCAGGACAGGGGGCTCCATCAGCCCCAGCATTTT. It specifies CAWSQDRGLHQPQHF.

The rearrangement joins TRBV5-1 to TRBJ2-7; 10 nucleotides line up with TRBD2. V shed 4 bases, J shed 3 bases, and the junction held 7 bases outside the gene matches. CDR3 size: 15 residues. Germline loops: CDR1 SGHRS, CDR2 YFSETQ. Here the CDR3 DNA reads TGCGCCAGCAGCCTAACTAGCGGGACCCGCTACGAGCAGTACTTC. Translation gives CASSLTSGTRYEQYF. Drawing the rest from reference TRBV5-1 and TRBJ2-7, the complete variable domain is KAGVTQTPRYLIKTRGQQVTLSCSPISGHRSVSWYQQTPGQGLQFLFEYFSETQRNKGNFPGRFSGRQFSNSRSEMNVSTLELGDSALYLCASSLTSGTRYEQYFGPGTRLTVT.

The gene calls are TRBV7-9 and TRBJ2-3; 11 bases are shared with TRBD2. The CDR3 is 16 amino acids. V trimming: 4 bases; J trimming: 2 bases; junction bases outside the gene matches: 5. The germline V gene has CDR1 SEHNR and CDR2 FQNEAQ (reference sequence). CDR3 loop: CASSSGTSGNTDTQYF. DNA of the CDR3: TGTGCCAGCAGCTCCGGGACTAGCGGAAACACAGATACGCAGTATTTT.

The chain carries TRBV6-1 and TRBJ1-3; no clear D. The V end lost 0 bases, the J end lost 1 base, and 7 bases lay between the germline ends. Germline assignment: CDR1 MNHNS and CDR2 SASEGT. The CDR3 length is 15 residues. The DNA for the CDR3 is TGTGCCAGCAGTGAAGCGGCAAGTTCTGGAAACACCATATATTTT. This sequence encodes CASSEAASSGNTIYF.

The rearrangement joins TRBV4-2 to TRBJ1-1; no clear D gene. The CDR3 extends over 15 amino acids. Looked up from germline, CDR1 is LGHNA and CDR2 is YNFKEQ. Trimming took 2 bases from V and 7 from J, leaving 17 bases between them. As DNA, the CDR3 is TGTGCCAGCAGCCAAAAAACCGGGGTAGGAGGTGAAGCTTTCTTT. This sequence encodes CASSQKTGVGGEAFF.

The chain uses TRBV4-2 and TRBJ2-5; D perhaps matches TRBD2 (6 bases). The germline V and J ends were trimmed by 2 bases and 1 base, with 11 bases remaining between them. CDR3 size: 15 residues. Germline loops: CDR1 LGHNA, CDR2 YNFKEQ. The CDR3 sequence: CASSQQTGLQETQYF. The CDR3, as DNA: TGTGCCAGCAGCCAACAAACGGGACTCCAAGAGACCCAGTACTTC.

The J gene is TRBJ2-5, the V gene TRBV6-2 or TRBV6-3, with 9 bases aligning to TRBD2. Germline V lookup: CDR1 MNHEY, CDR2 SVGEGT. This CDR3 comprises 15 residues. With V trimmed by 4 bases and J by 4 bases, 7 bases remained unmatched. Written as DNA, the CDR3 is TGTGCCAGCAGTTCTCTAGCGGGACTCGGAGAGACCCAGTACTTC. This sequence encodes CASSSLAGLGETQYF.

This chain joins TRBV6-6 and TRBJ2-2; TRBD2 agrees at 10 bases. The germline gives CDR1 MNHNY, CDR2 SVGAGI (reference sequence). The CDR3 covers 16 residues. Germline trimming cut 10 bases from V and 5 bases from J; bases unmatched to any gene: 13. The CDR3 is CATTLAGARGTGELFF. CDR3 bases: TGTGCCACGACCCTAGCGGGAGCCCGAGGAACCGGGGAGCTGTTTTTT.

There are a few counts of this clone. The chain links TRBV5-6 to TRBJ1-2; 9 positions match TRBD1. CDR3 length: 18 amino acids. Germline-derived CDR1 and CDR2 are SGHDT and YYEEEE. Trimming at V came to 3 bases and at J to 5 bases, leaving 17 bases not matched to a gene. The CDR3: CASSWRQGTGQRAYGYTF. In DNA form, the CDR3 reads TGTGCCAGCAGCTGGCGGCAAGGGACAGGGCAAAGAGCATATGGCTACACCTTC.

V and J are TRBV11-3 and TRBJ1-1; D is possibly TRBD1 (6 bases). The CDR3 sequence is 15 residues long. The V gene lost 1 base and the J gene lost 2 bases, with 11 bases spanning the gap. Germline lookup yields CDR1 SGHNT and CDR2 YENEEA. CDR3 in DNA: TGTGCCAGCAGCTTAGGTATGGACAGAAACACTGAAGCTTTCTTT. This translates into CASSLGMDRNTEAFF.

A single count supports this clone. The chain carries TRBV6-4 and TRBJ2-1, with D possibly TRBD2 on 6 matching bases. Germline V lookup: CDR1 MRHNA, CDR2 SNTAGT. The CDR3 is made up of 13 amino acids. Trimming stripped 5 bases from V and 4 bases from J, with 9 bases between. CDR3 in amino acids: CASSRESYNEQFF. DNA of the CDR3: TGTGCCAGCAGTCGGGAGTCATACAATGAGCAGTTCTTC.

This clone was observed a single time. The CDR3 nucleotides are TGTGCCAGCAGCCAGAGAGGACAGGGCGAGCCTTGGACTAGTGGCAATGAGCAGTTCTTC. Residues: CASSQRGQGEPWTSGNEQFF. The chain combines TRBV4-2 with TRBJ2-1; TRBD1 might be the D (8 bases). The germline gives CDR1 LGHNA, CDR2 YNFKEQ. Trimming removed 3 bases from V and 6 bases from J, with 30 bases in between. The CDR3 runs to 20 residues.

The chain is built from TRBV27 and TRBJ1-2; TRBD1 agrees at 8 bases. The CDR3 runs to 13 residues. CDR1 is MNHEY, CDR2 SMNVEV, per germline (reference sequence). J was trimmed by 5 bases and V by 3 bases; bases with no gene match: 2. The CDR3 DNA reads TGTGCCAGCAGTTTCACAGGGGGTTATGGCTACACCTTC. Residues: CASSFTGGYGYTF.

This clone was recorded only once. This chain links TRBV19 with TRBJ1-2; the D gene is possibly TRBD1 (5 bases). The CDR3 runs 15 residues. Germline lookup yields CDR1 LNHDA and CDR2 SQIVND (reference sequence). Trimming left V 5 bases short and J 3 bases short, with 16 bases between. The CDR3 spells CASSSGGRVDYGYTF. DNA for the CDR3: TGTGCCAGTAGTTCGGGTGGCAGGGTGGACTATGGCTACACCTTC. The full variable domain, with the rest looked up from reference TRBV19 and TRBJ1-2, is DGGITQSPKYLFRKEGQNVTLSCEQNLNHDAMYWYRQDPGQGLRLIYYSQIVNDFQKGDIAEGYSVSREKKESFPLTVTSAQKNPTAFYLCASSSGGRVDYGYTFGSGTRLTVV.

This clone was seen a handful of times. The chain links TRBV19 to TRBJ2-4; the match to TRBD1 covers 9 bases. The germline gives CDR1 LNHDA, CDR2 SQIVND (reference sequence). V was clipped by 6 bases and J by 5 bases; unmatched bases: 8. The CDR3 is 15 amino acids. CDR3 region: CASSRLTGGENIQYF. The CDR3, as DNA: TGTGCCAGTAGCCGACTGACAGGGGGTGAAAACATTCAGTACTTC. The full variable domain, its missing parts supplied by reference TRBV19 and TRBJ2-4, is DGGITQSPKYLFRKEGQNVTLSCEQNLNHDAMYWYRQDPGQGLRLIYYSQIVNDFQKGDIAEGYSVSREKKESFPLTVTSAQKNPTAFYLCASSRLTGGENIQYFGAGTRLSVL.

This CDR3 reads CASSPDRGSYEQYF. CDR3 coding DNA: TGTGCCAGCAGCCCGGACAGGGGTTCCTACGAGCAGTACTTC. The J gene is TRBJ2-7, the V gene TRBV7-2, with 9 bases that match TRBD1. J lost 1 base, V lost 5 bases, and 3 bases had no gene match. The V gene's germline CDR1 is SGHTA and CDR2 FQGNSA. The CDR3 runs 14 residues.

This sequence joins TRBV27 and TRBJ2-5, with 7 bases that match TRBD1. The germline CDR1 and CDR2 sequences are MNHEY and SMNVEV (reference sequence). The CDR3 extends over 14 amino acids. V was clipped by 5 bases and J by 5 bases; unmatched bases: 8. The CDR3 DNA follows: TGTGCCAGCAGTCCGTCAGGGGGTTGGGAGACCCAGTACTTC. The encoded protein is CASSPSGGWETQYF.

This clone was detected only a few times. The chain recombines TRBV7-6 with TRBJ2-1, with D perhaps matching TRBD2 (5 bases). This CDR3 comprises 13 residues. The V and J ends lost 2 bases and 7 bases respectively, with 9 bases between them. Germline CDR1 reads SGHVS; CDR2 reads FNYEAQ. The CDR3 here is CASSLYPGNEQFF. Here the CDR3 DNA reads TGTGCCAGCAGCTTATACCCGGGGAATGAGCAGTTCTTC. Looking up the rest from reference TRBV7-6 and TRBJ2-1 gives the full variable domain: GAGVSQSPRYKVTKRGQDVALRCDPISGHVSLYWYRQALGQGPEFLTYFNYEAQQDKSGLPNDRFSAERPEGSISTLTIQRTEQRDSAMYRCASSLYPGNEQFFGPGTRLTVL.

The V gene is TRBV12-3 or TRBV12-4, the J gene TRBJ1-1, with 7 bases matching TRBD1. Trimming cost V 5 bases and J 6 bases; bases outside gene matches: 3. The CDR3 is 12 amino acids. CDR3 loop: CASSHRGSEAFF. The CDR3 DNA follows: TGTGCCAGCAGTCACAGGGGTTCTGAAGCTTTCTTT.

J is TRBJ2-7 and V is TRBV5-1, with unresolved D. The germline gives CDR1 SGHRS, CDR2 YFSETQ. Trimming took 1 base from V and 2 from J, leaving 7 bases between them. This CDR3 comprises 13 residues. As DNA, the CDR3 is TGCGCCAGCAGCTTGCGGGTGCCCTACGAGCAGTACTTC. Amino acids: CASSLRVPYEQYF.

The chain has TRBV7-9 and TRBJ2-7; D may be TRBD2 (5 bases). The CDR3 extends over 16 amino acids. CDR1 and CDR2 from the germline V gene are SEHNR and FQNEAQ (reference sequence). V lost 2 bases and J lost 3, with 17 bases in between. CDR3 nucleotides: TGTGCCAGCAGCTTAATCCCTCAGGATCGGGGCTACGAGCAGTACTTC. Translated: CASSLIPQDRGYEQYF. The variable domain in full, completed from reference TRBV7-9 and TRBJ2-7, reads DTGVSQNPRHKITKRGQNVTFRCDPISEHNRLYWYRQTLGQGPEFLTYFQNEAQLEKSRLLSDRFSAERPKGSFSTLEIQRTEQGDSAMYLCASSLIPQDRGYEQYFGPGTRLTVT.

V usage is TRBV5-1 and J usage is TRBJ1-5; TRBD1 aligns across 10 bases. Germline V CDR1 and CDR2: SGHRS, YFSETQ. V trimming: 3 bases; J trimming: 6 bases; junction bases outside the gene matches: 3. The CDR3 extends over 14 amino acids. The CDR3 protein is CASSSWTGGQPQHF. For the CDR3, the DNA is TGCGCCAGCAGCTCATGGACAGGGGGTCAGCCCCAGCATTTT. Drawing the rest from reference TRBV5-1 and TRBJ1-5, the complete variable domain is KAGVTQTPRYLIKTRGQQVTLSCSPISGHRSVSWYQQTPGQGLQFLFEYFSETQRNKGNFPGRFSGRQFSNSRSEMNVSTLELGDSALYLCASSSWTGGQPQHFGDGTRLSIL.

This rearrangement joins TRBV19 to TRBJ2-1, with D perhaps TRBD1 (6 bases). Looked up from germline, CDR1 is LNHDA and CDR2 is SQIVND (reference sequence). The germline V and J ends were trimmed by 7 bases and 2 bases, with 15 bases remaining between them. The CDR3 contains 15 residues. The CDR3 loop reads CASMIEGVPYNEQFF. For the CDR3, the DNA is TGTGCCAGTATGATCGAGGGGGTTCCCTACAATGAGCAGTTCTTC.

The chain uses TRBV7-2 and TRBJ2-1; 7 bases map to TRBD2. Germline CDR1 SGHTA, CDR2 FQGNSA. This CDR3 is built from 15 residues. After removal of 5 bases from V and 10 bases from J, the junction contained 14 bases not matched to a gene. The CDR3 DNA sequence: TGTGCCAGCAGCCCGGATGCAGCGGGATTCTGGGAGCAGTTCTTC. As protein: CASSPDAAGFWEQFF.

The chain joins TRBV9 to TRBJ2-1; TRBD1 might be the D (6 bases). V gave up 3 bases and J gave up 4 bases, with 23 bases separating them. This CDR3 is 18 amino acids long. Germline CDR1 is SGDLS and CDR2 is YYNGEE. This CDR3 is CASSAHLGTGTLYNEQFF. DNA of the CDR3: TGTGCCAGCAGCGCCCACCTAGGGACCGGGACACTTTACAATGAGCAGTTCTTC. The whole variable domain, filled in from reference TRBV9 and TRBJ2-1, reads DSGVTQTPKHLITATGQRVTLRCSPRSGDLSVYWYQQSLDQGLQFLIQYYNGEERAKGNILERFSAQQFPDLHSELNLSSLELGDSALYFCASSAHLGTGTLYNEQFFGPGTRLTVL.

V is TRBV9 and J is TRBJ1-1; TRBD1 might be the D (5 bases). V was clipped by 1 base and J by 0 bases, with 7 bases between them. The V gene's germline CDR1 is SGDLS and CDR2 YYNGEE. The CDR3 extends over 14 amino acids. The CDR3 spells CASSVQGMNTEAFF. DNA for the CDR3: TGTGCCAGCAGCGTACAGGGTATGAACACTGAAGCTTTCTTT.

The chain combines TRBV7-2 with TRBJ1-3, with 7 bases lining up with TRBD1. CDR1 is SGHTA and CDR2 is FQGNSA in the germline V gene. The CDR3 sequence is 14 residues long. V lost 6 bases, J lost 2 bases, and 4 bases stayed unmatched. The CDR3 DNA sequence: TGTGCCAGCAGACCGACAGGGACTGGAAACACCATATATTTT. It codes for CASRPTGTGNTIYF.

The V and J genes are TRBV5-1 and TRBJ2-7; 15 bases line up with TRBD2. From germline, CDR1 is SGHRS and CDR2 YFSETQ. The CDR3 runs 19 residues. V trimming: 7 bases; J trimming: 1 base; junction bases outside the gene matches: 15. In DNA, the CDR3 is TGCGCCAGCCTCGCTGCCAGGGGACTAGCGGGAGGACCTTCCTACGAGCAGTACTTC. Translated: CASLAARGLAGGPSYEQYF.